What follows are 26 T cell receptor beta chains derived from one specimen sequenced in a study of cytomegalovirus exposure and HLA in healthy donors. PCR was performed using 60 Vbeta and 13 Jbeta primers. The data were produced by immunoSEQ multiplex PCR, yet TCRdb's version contains in-frame clones alone and is incomplete. The sample holds 200,000 to 250,000 clones, roughly 70% seen once. What was sequenced was PBMCs. The receptors were sampled from a woman between 25 and 40 years old in good health and CMV-seronegative.

This chain uses TRBV18 with TRBJ1-4; 8 bases line up with TRBD1. The length of the CDR3 is 16 residues. The junction had 13 bases not matched to a gene; V was cut back by 8 bases and J by 5 bases. CDR1 is KGHSH and CDR2 is LQKENI in the germline V gene. The CDR3 is CASTRTGTLPNEKLFF. The DNA for the CDR3 is TGTGCCAGCACTAGGACAGGGACGCTTCCCAATGAAAAACTGTTTTTT.

The chain employs TRBV25-1 and TRBJ1-1, with no clear D. The V and J ends lost 6 bases and 2 bases respectively, with 10 bases between them. Germline CDR1 is MGHDK and CDR2 is SYGVNS. The CDR3 runs 13 residues. The CDR3 DNA sequence: TGTGCCAGCAGCCCTAGTCTTAACACTGAAGCTTTCTTT. Its protein is CASSPSLNTEAFF.

V gene TRBV19 combines with J gene TRBJ2-1, with 16 positions matching TRBD2. From germline, CDR1 is LNHDA and CDR2 SQIVND (reference sequence). The CDR3 extends over 19 amino acids. The J segment lost 0 bases and the V segment lost 5 bases, leaving 7 bases of the junction unmatched. CDR3 residues: CASSPQGLAGGSSYNEQFF. CDR3 in DNA: TGTGCCAGTAGTCCCCAGGGACTAGCGGGGGGGAGCTCCTACAATGAGCAGTTCTTC.

J is TRBJ1-1 and V is TRBV5-4; 7 positions agree with TRBD1. V was pared by 1 base and J by 7 bases, with 4 bases of the junction left unmatched. The CDR3 loop spans 13 amino acids. CDR1 and CDR2 (germline): SGHNT, YYREEE (reference sequence). The CDR3 coding sequence is TGTGCCAGCAGCTTGTACGGGACAGTTGAAGCTTTCTTT. Amino acids: CASSLYGTVEAFF.

This clone was counted a few times. This sample also contains other DNA sequences that code for the same CDR3. V usage is TRBV11-2 and J usage is TRBJ1-1; D may be TRBD1 (5 bases). The CDR3 is made up of 15 amino acids. The germline V gene has CDR1 SGHAT and CDR2 FQNNGV. V was clipped by 2 bases and J by 2 bases, with 12 bases between them. Here the CDR3 DNA reads TGTGCCAGCAGCTTAAGCGGGACGGCAAACACTGAAGCTTTCTTT. As protein: CASSLSGTANTEAFF.

The chain uses TRBV7-3 and TRBJ2-5; TRBD2 agrees at 15 bases. The ends lost 5 bases at V and 2 bases at J; junction bases unmatched: 6. Per the germline V gene, CDR1 is SGHTA and CDR2 is FQGTGA. The CDR3 runs 17 residues. CDR3 nucleotide sequence: TGTGCCAGCAGCCCAGGGACTAGCGGGGGGAGTCAAGAGACCCAGTACTTC. Translation gives CASSPGTSGGSQETQYF.

This clone was picked up a small number of times. V is TRBV4-2 and J is TRBJ2-5; D is ambiguous. This CDR3 region has 12 residues. With 0 bases removed from V and 7 bases from J, the gap between germline ends came to 6 bases. Germline assignment: CDR1 LGHNA and CDR2 YNFKEQ. The DNA for the CDR3 is TGTGCCAGCAGCCAAGATACGAGGACCCAGTACTTC. It translates to CASSQDTRTQYF.

The V and J genes are TRBV30 and TRBJ2-6; 8 positions agree with TRBD2. The CDR3 is 17 residues long. Germline CDR1 is GTSNPN and CDR2 is SVGIG (reference sequence). The trim removed 0 bases at V and 0 bases at J, leaving 4 bases unmatched. CDR3 DNA: TGTGCCTGGAGTGTAGGGAGCGGGAGCTCTGGGGCCAACGTCCTGACTTTC. Protein product: CAWSVGSGSSGANVLTF.

V is TRBV5-4 and J is TRBJ2-7, with 16 bases that match TRBD2. The CDR3 consists of 17 residues. From germline, CDR1 is SGHNT and CDR2 YYREEE (reference sequence). V shed 4 bases, J shed 0 bases, and the junction held 4 bases outside the gene matches. DNA for the CDR3: TGTGCCAGCAGCCCCGGGACTAGCGGGAGGGCCTCCTACGAGCAGTACTTC. Amino acids: CASSPGTSGRASYEQYF.

The chain combines TRBV27 with TRBJ2-7; a weak D match, TRBD2 (6 bases). Per germline, CDR1 MNHEY and CDR2 SMNVEV (reference sequence). This CDR3 comprises 13 residues. The V and J ends lost 2 bases and 1 base respectively, with 6 bases between them. The CDR3 nucleotides are TGTGCCAGCAGTTTAGGGAGGTCCTACGAGCAGTACTTC. It encodes CASSLGRSYEQYF.

This rearrangement joins TRBV4-1 to TRBJ1-2; 7 bases line up with TRBD1. The CDR3 has 16 residues. Germline values: CDR1 MGHRA, CDR2 YSYEKL. The V gene end was trimmed by 0 bases and the J gene end by 5 bases; junction bases not matched to a gene: 9. The CDR3 nucleotides are TGCGCCAGCAGCCAAGACCCGACAGGGACTAGGTATGGCTACACCTTC. Its translation: CASSQDPTGTRYGYTF.

The rearrangement links TRBV2 to TRBJ2-3, with 15 bases lining up with TRBD2. The CDR3 is 17 amino acids. CDR1 is SNHLY and CDR2 is FYNNEI in the germline V gene. After removal of 7 bases from V and 4 bases from J, the junction contained 9 bases not matched to a gene. The CDR3 here is CASNRGLAGGGADTQYF. CDR3 bases: TGTGCCAGCAATCGGGGACTAGCGGGGGGAGGTGCAGATACGCAGTATTTT.

The gene calls are TRBV7-9 and TRBJ2-4, with TRBD2 matching over 12 bases. Germline trimming cut 5 bases from V and 8 bases from J; bases unmatched to any gene: 10. The CDR3 loop spans 16 amino acids. Germline V gives CDR1 SEHNR, CDR2 FQNEAQ (reference sequence). CDR3 sequence (DNA): TGTGCCAGCAGCCAAGCCCGGGCTAGCGGGAGGGACATTCAGTACTTC. Encoded protein: CASSQARASGRDIQYF.

The gene calls are TRBV11-2 and TRBJ2-1; 15 bases match TRBD2. This CDR3 region has 16 residues. Germline-derived CDR1 and CDR2 are SGHAT and FQNNGV. The V segment lost 5 bases and the J segment 3 bases; nucleotides outside the gene matches: 2. As DNA, the CDR3 is TGTGCCAGCAGCGGACTAGCGGGAGGGCTCTACAATGAGCAGTTCTTC. Translating it yields CASSGLAGGLYNEQFF.

The genes are TRBV4-1 and TRBJ2-7, with 8 nucleotides matching TRBD2. Germline trimming cut 8 bases from V and 5 bases from J; bases unmatched to any gene: 8. From germline, CDR1 is MGHRA and CDR2 YSYEKL. CDR3 length: 13 residues. The CDR3 region is CASGPGGWNEQYF. The CDR3 nucleotides are TGCGCCAGCGGCCCGGGGGGGTGGAACGAGCAGTACTTC.

In regard to this clone: Germline and junction disagree at one end, which may indicate a read error. J is TRBJ2-7 and V is TRBV4-2; 13 positions agree with TRBD2. CDR3 length: 16 amino acids. The germline V gene encodes CDR1 LGHNA and CDR2 YNFKEQ. The CDR3 sequence: CTSSQATSGRTGEQYF. In DNA, the CDR3 is TGTACCAGCAGCCAAGCGACTAGCGGGAGGACGGGAGAGCAGTACTTC.

The chain carries TRBV6-6 and TRBJ2-3; 8 bases are a match to TRBD2. The V and J ends lost 6 bases and 2 bases, in that order; junction bases with no gene match: 1. The CDR3 consists of 13 residues. Germline CDR1 and CDR2: MNHNY and SVGAGI (reference sequence). DNA of the CDR3: TGTGCCAGCAGAGCGGGGGACACAGATACGCAGTATTTT. Translating gives CASRAGDTDTQYF.

The V call is TRBV7-2, the J call TRBJ2-5, with a tentative D call TRBD1 (5 bases). The CDR3 has 14 amino acids. Germline V CDR1 and CDR2: SGHTA, FQGNSA. V was clipped by 5 bases and J by 4 bases, with 14 bases between them. CDR3 nucleotides: TGTGCCAGCAGCCCAAATCAGGGTCTAGAGACCCAGTACTTC. It translates to CASSPNQGLETQYF.

The chain is built from TRBV19 and TRBJ1-1; a possible D gene is TRBD1 (5 bases). Germline V lookup: CDR1 LNHDA, CDR2 SQIVND (reference sequence). The CDR3 is 12 residues long. With 6 bases removed from V and 6 bases from J, the gap between germline ends came to 11 bases. The CDR3 region has the DNA TGTGCCAGTAGAGGCGGGGGGGCTGAAGCTTTCTTT. Amino acid sequence: CASRGGGAEAFF.

As regards this clone: Germline is not matched at one junction end, which may reflect a read error. V usage is TRBV5-4 and J usage is TRBJ2-6; TRBD1 matches 7 bases. The germline CDR1 and CDR2 sequences are SGHNT and YYREEE (reference sequence). The CDR3 spans 19 residues. CDR3 sequence (DNA): TGTGCCGGCAGTCAAGTCCGCCGGACAGGCACCTCTGGGGCCAACGTCCTGACTTTC. Encoded protein: CAGSQVRRTGTSGANVLTF.

The chain has TRBV10-1 and TRBJ2-3; D unclear. The CDR3 spans 14 residues. Trimming cost V 3 bases and J 2 bases, with 9 bases left between them. CDR1 and CDR2 (germline): WNHNN, SYGVQD (reference sequence). This CDR3 is CASSDRRTTDTQYF. Written as DNA, the CDR3 is TGCGCCAGCAGTGATAGGAGAACCACAGATACGCAGTATTTT.

The chain employs TRBV2 and TRBJ2-1; weak D call: TRBD2 (5 bases). The germline CDR1 and CDR2 sequences are SNHLY and FYNNEI. Deletions cut 8 bases from V and 4 bases from J, with 18 bases between. The CDR3 is 15 amino acids. The chain's CDR3 is CASWGQERTYNEQFF. The CDR3 DNA sequence: TGTGCCAGCTGGGGTCAGGAGAGGACTTACAATGAGCAGTTCTTC.

The table lists this clone with a few counts. The chain uses TRBV6-5 and TRBJ2-1; 11 bases map to TRBD2. Germline trimming cut 6 bases from V and 6 bases from J; bases unmatched to any gene: 7. The CDR3 length is 15 residues. The germline gives CDR1 MNHEY, CDR2 SVGAGI. The CDR3 here is CASRAGTSGANEQFF. In DNA, the CDR3 is TGTGCCAGCAGAGCGGGGACTAGCGGCGCCAATGAGCAGTTCTTC.

The chain combines TRBV6-5 with TRBJ1-1; 9 bases align to TRBD1. CDR3 size: 15 residues. CDR1 is MNHEY and CDR2 is SVGAGI in the germline V gene. Unmatched junction bases numbered 3, after V lost 4 bases and J lost 0 bases. CDR3 region: CASSWGQGLNTEAFF. The CDR3 region has the DNA TGTGCCAGCAGTTGGGGACAGGGCTTGAACACTGAAGCTTTCTTT.

The V gene is TRBV7-9, the J gene TRBJ2-7; 9 bases agree with TRBD1. The V segment lost 5 bases and the J segment 5 bases; nucleotides outside the gene matches: 10. CDR1 is SEHNR, CDR2 FQNEAQ, per germline (reference sequence). The CDR3 runs to 15 residues. The CDR3 sequence: CASSPTDRGYHEQYF. In nucleotides, the CDR3 is TGTGCCAGCAGCCCCACAGACAGGGGGTACCACGAGCAGTACTTC.

This clone came up once. This sequence joins TRBV11-2 and TRBJ1-1, with 12 bases that match TRBD1. Germline V gene sequence: CDR1 SGHAT, CDR2 FQNNGV. V shed 5 bases, J shed 11 bases, and the junction held 12 bases outside the gene matches. The CDR3 spans 15 residues. The CDR3: CASSPPGTGGRRAFF. The CDR3 coding sequence is TGTGCCAGCAGCCCCCCCGGGACAGGGGGCAGGCGGGCTTTCTTT. The whole variable domain, filled in from reference TRBV11-2 and TRBJ1-1, reads EAGVAQSPRYKIIEKRQSVAFWCNPISGHATLYWYQQILGQGPKLLIQFQNNGVVDDSQLPKDRFSAERLKGVDSTLKIQPAKLEDSAVYLCASSPPGTGGRRAFFGQGTRLTVV.